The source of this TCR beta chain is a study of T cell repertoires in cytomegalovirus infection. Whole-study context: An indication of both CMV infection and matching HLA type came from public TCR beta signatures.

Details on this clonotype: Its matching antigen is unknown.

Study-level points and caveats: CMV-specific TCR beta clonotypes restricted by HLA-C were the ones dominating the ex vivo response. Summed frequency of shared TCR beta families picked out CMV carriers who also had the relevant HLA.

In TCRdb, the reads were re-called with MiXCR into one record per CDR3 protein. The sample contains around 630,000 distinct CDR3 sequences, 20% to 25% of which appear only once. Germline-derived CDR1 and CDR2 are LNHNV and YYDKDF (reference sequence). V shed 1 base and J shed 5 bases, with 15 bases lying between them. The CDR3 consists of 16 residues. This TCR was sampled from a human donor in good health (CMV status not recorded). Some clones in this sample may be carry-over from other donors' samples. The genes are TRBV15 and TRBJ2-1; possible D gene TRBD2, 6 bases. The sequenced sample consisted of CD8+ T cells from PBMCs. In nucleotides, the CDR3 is TGTGCCACCAGCAGAGGAGCGGGTCTAGAGGACAATGAGCAGTTCTTC. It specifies CATSRGAGLEDNEQFF.